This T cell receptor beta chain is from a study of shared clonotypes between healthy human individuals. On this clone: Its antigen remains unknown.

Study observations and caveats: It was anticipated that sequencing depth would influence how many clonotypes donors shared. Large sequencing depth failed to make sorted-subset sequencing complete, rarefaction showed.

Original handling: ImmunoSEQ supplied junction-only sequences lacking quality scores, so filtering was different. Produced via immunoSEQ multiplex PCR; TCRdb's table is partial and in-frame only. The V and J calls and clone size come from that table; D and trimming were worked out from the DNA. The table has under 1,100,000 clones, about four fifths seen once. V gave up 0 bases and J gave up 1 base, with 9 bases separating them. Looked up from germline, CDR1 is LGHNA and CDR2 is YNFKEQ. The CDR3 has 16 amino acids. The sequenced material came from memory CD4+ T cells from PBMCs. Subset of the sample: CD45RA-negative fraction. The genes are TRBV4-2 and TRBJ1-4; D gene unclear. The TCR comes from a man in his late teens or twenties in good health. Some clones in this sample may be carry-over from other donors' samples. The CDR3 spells CASSQEWQLTNEKLFF. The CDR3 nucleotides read TGTGCCAGCAGCCAAGAATGGCAGTTAACTAATGAAAAACTGTTTTTT.